This TCR beta chain was captured by sequencing in a study of T cells in Graves' hyperthyroidism and ophthalmopathy (dated by TCRdb to about 2019). The study in broad terms: Peripheral blood was collected at initial diagnosis, before any treatment. The paper reports TCR Vbeta CDR3 sequencing of some 140 peripheral blood samples: over 40 ophthalmopathy, approximately 74 hyperthyroidism and about 17 progressor patients. To identify TCR V-J signatures that set the groups apart, the researchers used a discovery cohort of 100 patients, made up of 40 to 45 with Graves' ophthalmopathy and 55 to 65 with stable Graves' hyperthyroidism. Whether ophthalmopathy could be predicted prospectively was tested in an independent validation cohort made up of under 20 hyperthyroidism patients plus 17 patients who later progressed to ophthalmopathy. The 85 to 100 discovery patients were randomly split 7:3 into training and test sets. Once sampling was done, hyperthyroidism patients were given methimazole at a starting dose of 30 mg daily, whereas ophthalmopathy patients were given high-dose intravenous methylprednisolone. In several Graves' hyperthyroidism patients, the study also compared T-cell repertoires from thyroid tissue with T-cell repertoires from blood. Overall study outcomes, separate from this receptor: Blood samples also contained most of the expanded thyroid clonotypes (frequency above 0.001), which suggests that blood repertoires may reflect thyroid immune responses. Sample size was not statistically predetermined, and investigators were not blinded to group allocation. A 13 V-J signature model separated ophthalmopathy from stable hyperthyroidism, with approximately 87% sensitivity and just under 84% specificity in cross-validation and 80%/75% in testing. During validation, the model predicted progression to ophthalmopathy a median of approximately 6 months ahead of onset, with just under 71% sensitivity and 72.22% specificity.

As to this clonotype: The target of this receptor is not known. Per-base qualities were not stored, and no clone one base away is much larger.

CDR1 is given as LGHDT and CDR2 as YNNKEL, both from the germline V gene (reference sequence). V is cut by 5 bases and J by 7 bases, and the space between the germline ends is 11 bases. From its cysteine to its phenylalanine, the CDR3 spans 12 amino acids. Solely the CDR3 DNA is kept, with 36 bases framed from the first base. The TCR beta CDR3 regions were amplified from the RNA transcripts. A first-round RT-PCR of the TCR CDR3 used the HTBI primer set with the Qiagen OneStep RT-PCR kit. The libraries were constructed in a second round of multiplex PCR and then size-selected and purified. Paired-end sequencing of the libraries was performed with 100 bp reads on an Illumina HiSeq2000. The original methods were these. SOAPnuke was used to process the raw data, throwing out any read that contained adapters or uncalled bases, had a mean Phred below 15, or lacked an exact constant-primer or identifier match. COPE v1.2.5 was used to merge high-quality paired reads, and clonotypes were defined as unique nucleotide sequences. MiTCR v1.1 was used to align clonotypes to the IMGT TRBV, TRBD and TRBJ reference segments. Analysis was restricted to V-J combinations with a frequency above 0.0001, which covered approximately 99% of repertoires. A TCS score was defined as the ratio of F50 (clonal expansion) to E x V (chaos), with BLOSUM62-based TCRdist applied between CDR3 peptides within each V-J. Welch's t-statistics and random forest reduced some 510 V-J features to 13, which were used in a naive Bayes classifier (R e1071). TCRdb cleaned the public reads at Q25 with fastp, built clones with MiXCR and kept in-frame beta chains. CDR3 protein sequences are deduplicated, and each keeps its most common genes and DNA. The V and J calls and clone size come from TCRdb's table, not from the authors' own analysis. The sample table records roughly 630,000 distinct CDR3 sequences; about 15% of these occur just once. The top ten hold under 7.5% of the sample.

Stable Graves' hyperthyroidism was defined as no progression to ophthalmopathy during 18 months of follow-up. Hyperthyroidism patients were aged 18 to 65 years and newly diagnosed, with disease duration of less than 2 months. Patients with uncontrolled infections, other autoimmune diseases, pregnancy or lactation were excluded. Clinical symptoms, serum thyroxine and TRAb, thyroid ultrasound, and orbital computed tomography formed the basis for the diagnoses. PBMCs were separated from 10 ml of fresh peripheral blood using Ficoll-Paque density gradient centrifugation. Total RNA was extracted with Trizol reagent, and quality was checked on an Agilent 2100 Bioanalyzer.

Sequenced: blood. The chain is made from TRBV3-1 and TRBJ1-1; a tentative D match to TRBD1 spans 5 bases. The sequence was obtained from a woman under 40 with Graves' hyperthyroidism. The bases read TGTGCCAGCAGCTCACGGGACCTTGAAGCTTTCTTT. Translated, this gives CASSSRDLEAFF.